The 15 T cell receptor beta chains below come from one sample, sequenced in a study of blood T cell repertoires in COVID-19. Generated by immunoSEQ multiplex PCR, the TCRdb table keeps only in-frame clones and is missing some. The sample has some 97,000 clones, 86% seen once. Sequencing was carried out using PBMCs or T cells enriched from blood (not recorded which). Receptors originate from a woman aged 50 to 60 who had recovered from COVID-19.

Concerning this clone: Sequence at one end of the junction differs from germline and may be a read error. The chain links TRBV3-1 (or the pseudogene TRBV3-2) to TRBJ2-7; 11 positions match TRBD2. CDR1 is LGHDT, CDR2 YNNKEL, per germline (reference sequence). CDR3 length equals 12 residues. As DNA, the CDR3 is TGTGCCAGCAGCTATAGCGGGAGGGCCCCTTCGTTC. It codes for CASSYSGRAPSF.

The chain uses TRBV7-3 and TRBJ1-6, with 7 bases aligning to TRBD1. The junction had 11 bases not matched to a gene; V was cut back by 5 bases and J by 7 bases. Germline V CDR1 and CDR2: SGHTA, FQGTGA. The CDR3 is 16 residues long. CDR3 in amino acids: CASSILGTGANSPLHF. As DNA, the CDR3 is TGTGCCAGCAGCATCCTAGGAACAGGGGCAAATTCACCCCTCCACTTT.

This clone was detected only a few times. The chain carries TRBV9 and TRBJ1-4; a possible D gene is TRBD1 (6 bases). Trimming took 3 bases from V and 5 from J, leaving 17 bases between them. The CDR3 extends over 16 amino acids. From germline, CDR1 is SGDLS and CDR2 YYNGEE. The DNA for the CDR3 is TGTGCCAGCAGCGGCCCCTTCGGGGGGCGGAATGAAAAACTGTTTTTT. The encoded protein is CASSGPFGGRNEKLFF.

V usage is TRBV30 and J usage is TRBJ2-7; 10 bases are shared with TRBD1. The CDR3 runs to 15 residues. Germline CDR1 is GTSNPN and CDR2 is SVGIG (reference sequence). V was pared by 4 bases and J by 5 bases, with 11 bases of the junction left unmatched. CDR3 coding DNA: TGTGCCTGGACCGGGACAGGGGAGAAAATGGACGAGCAGTACTTC. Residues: CAWTGTGEKMDEQYF.

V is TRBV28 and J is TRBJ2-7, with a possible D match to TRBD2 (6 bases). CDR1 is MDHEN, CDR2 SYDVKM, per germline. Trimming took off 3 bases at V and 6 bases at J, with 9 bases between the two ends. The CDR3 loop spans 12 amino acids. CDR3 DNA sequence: TGTGCCAGCAGTTTTGGGCGGGGCGAGCAGTACTTC. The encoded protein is CASSFGRGEQYF.

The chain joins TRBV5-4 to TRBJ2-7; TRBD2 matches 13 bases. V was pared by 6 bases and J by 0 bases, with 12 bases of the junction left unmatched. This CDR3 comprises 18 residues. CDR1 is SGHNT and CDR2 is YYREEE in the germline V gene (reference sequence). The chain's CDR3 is CASNAGTSGIQGSYEQYF. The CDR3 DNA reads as TGTGCCAGCAACGCCGGGACTAGCGGGATTCAGGGCTCCTACGAGCAGTACTTC.

The CDR3 loop is CASSLSFRDPPSYGYTF. In DNA, the CDR3 is TGCGCCAGCAGCTTGTCGTTCAGGGATCCTCCTTCCTATGGCTACACCTTC. This sequence joins TRBV5-1 and TRBJ1-2; a weak D match, TRBD1 (5 bases). Deletions cut 1 base from V and 4 bases from J, with 20 bases between. The CDR3 contains 17 residues. Germline loops: CDR1 SGHRS, CDR2 YFSETQ. Using reference TRBV5-1 and TRBJ1-2 for the parts outside the CDR3, the full variable domain is KAGVTQTPRYLIKTRGQQVTLSCSPISGHRSVSWYQQTPGQGLQFLFEYFSETQRNKGNFPGRFSGRQFSNSRSEMNVSTLELGDSALYLCASSLSFRDPPSYGYTFGSGTRLTVV.

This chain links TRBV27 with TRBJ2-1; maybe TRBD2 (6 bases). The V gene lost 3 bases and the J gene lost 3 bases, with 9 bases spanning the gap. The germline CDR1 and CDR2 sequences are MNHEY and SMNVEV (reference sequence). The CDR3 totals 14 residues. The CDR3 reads CASSFGTGYNEQFF. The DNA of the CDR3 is TGTGCCAGCAGTTTTGGGACTGGCTACAATGAGCAGTTCTTC.

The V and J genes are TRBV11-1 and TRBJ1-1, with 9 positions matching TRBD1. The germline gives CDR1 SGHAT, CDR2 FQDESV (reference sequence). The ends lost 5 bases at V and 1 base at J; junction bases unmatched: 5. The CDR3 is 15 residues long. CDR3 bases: TGTGCCAGCAGCACTAGGACAGGGGCGAACACTGAAGCTTTCTTT. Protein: CASSTRTGANTEAFF.

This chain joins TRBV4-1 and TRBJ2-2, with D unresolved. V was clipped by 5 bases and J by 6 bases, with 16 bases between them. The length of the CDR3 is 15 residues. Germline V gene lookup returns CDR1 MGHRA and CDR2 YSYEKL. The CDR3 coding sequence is TGCGCCAGCAGCTCGGTGCGAGCGTCATCCGGGGAGCTGTTTTTT. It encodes CASSSVRASSGELFF.

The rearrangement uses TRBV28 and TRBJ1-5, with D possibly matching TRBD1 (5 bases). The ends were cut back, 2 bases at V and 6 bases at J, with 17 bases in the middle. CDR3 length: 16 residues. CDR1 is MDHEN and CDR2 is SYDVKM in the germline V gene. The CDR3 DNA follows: TGTGCCAGCAGTTTAGATTCCCCACAGGCAACTCAGCCCCAGCATTTT. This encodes CASSLDSPQATQPQHF.

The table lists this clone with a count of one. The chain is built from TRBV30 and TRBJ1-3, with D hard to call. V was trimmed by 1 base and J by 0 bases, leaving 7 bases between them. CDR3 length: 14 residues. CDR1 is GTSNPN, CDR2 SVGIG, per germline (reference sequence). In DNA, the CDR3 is TGTGCCTGGAGTGGGTTCAGCTCTGGAAACACCATATATTTT. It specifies CAWSGFSSGNTIYF.

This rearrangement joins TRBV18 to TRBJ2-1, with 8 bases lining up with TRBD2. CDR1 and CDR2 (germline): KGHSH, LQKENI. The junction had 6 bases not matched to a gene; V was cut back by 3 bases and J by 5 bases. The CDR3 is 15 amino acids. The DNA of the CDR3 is TGTGCCAGCTCACCGCCCGGGAGGGTTCACAATGAGCAGTTCTTC. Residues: CASSPPGRVHNEQFF.

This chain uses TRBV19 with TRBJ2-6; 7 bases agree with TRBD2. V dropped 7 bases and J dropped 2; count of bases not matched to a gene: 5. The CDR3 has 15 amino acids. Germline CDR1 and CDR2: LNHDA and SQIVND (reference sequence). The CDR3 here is CASNVGGTGANVLTF. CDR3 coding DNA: TGTGCCAGTAACGTGGGGGGGACTGGGGCCAACGTCCTGACTTTC.

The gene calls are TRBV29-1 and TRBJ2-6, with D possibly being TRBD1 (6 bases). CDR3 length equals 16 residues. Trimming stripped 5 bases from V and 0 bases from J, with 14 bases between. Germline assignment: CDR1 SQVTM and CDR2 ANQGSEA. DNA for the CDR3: TGCAGCGTTATTCTGGGGGCCGGCTCTGGGGCCAACGTCCTGACTTTC. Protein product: CSVILGAGSGANVLTF.